This TCR beta chain emerged from a study of cytomegalovirus exposure and HLA in healthy donors (dated by TCRdb to about 2017). Background on the whole study: An earlier analysis of roughly 630 of the donors reported 250 to 350 Gb of sequence data and about 100 million unique TCR beta sequences from about 180 million T cells. An early release covering more than 500 HLA-typed donors comprised about 320 gigabases of sequencing data and around 86 million unique TCR sequences. Of the 300 to 400 genotyped donors, around 81% fell in the genetic ancestry cluster associated with self-reported Caucasian donors. The study aimed to test whether signatures of past pathogen exposure could be identified by cataloging public T cell receptors. The study used immunosequencing to profile the T cell repertoires of hundreds of subjects and linked those repertoires to cytomegalovirus serostatus. Along with the roughly 670-subject first cohort, a separate validation cohort of 120 different subjects was used. To predict cytomegalovirus infection status, the study brought together high-throughput TCR immunosequencing, statistical association of individual TCRs with disease status, and machine learning. A later analysis re-analyzed previously published TCR beta repertoires from hundreds of donors and added high-resolution HLA genotyping to study TCR occurrence patterns. The later analysis used no new phenotypic data to find candidate immune exposures, relying instead on TCR beta sequences and their occurrence across donors. To decide whether each TCR beta V gene segment behaved as functional or pseudogenic, an earlier analysis of 587 of the donors relied on high-throughput TCR beta sequencing. Donor age, sex, ethnicity and CMV serostatus were compiled alongside the repertoire data. Genome-wide SNP genotypes for about three fifths of the roughly 670 donors were used in a later genetic analysis, which treated that subset as a discovery cohort. All discovery cohort repertoires had been generated using a single sequencing platform. Class I and class II HLA loci were covered by the typing at four-digit resolution. Typing coverage differed by locus: A, B, C, DRB1 and DQB1 were typed in roughly 629-630 donors, DQA1 in roughly 500, DPA1 in some 610, and DPB1 in just under 480. Four or five DR-DQ haplotypes were handled as single units for association and clustering because linkage in the cohort was strong. On average, roughly 250,000 unique TCR beta nucleotide sequences were sequenced per donor among 350 to 400 genotyped donors of the cohort, with roughly 18% of those sequences being non-productive.

Libraries came from the immunoSEQ multiplex PCR assay. A mixture of 60 forward primers for TCR Vbeta segments and 13 reverse primers for TCR Jbeta segments was used in the multiplex PCR. Amplification of the CDR3 region of rearranged TCR beta genes was performed with a multiplex PCR assay on genomic DNA. The Illumina HiSeq System was used to sequence the amplified TCR beta libraries as 87-base-pair reads. Processing in the source paper ran as follows. A later analysis tallied roughly 76 million unique TCR beta chains across the roughly 610 repertoires, and around 10 million of those chains were shared by two or more donors. Raw reads were error-corrected and collapsed into unique sequences with a nearest-neighbor algorithm that merged closely related sequences to remove PCR and sequencing errors. CDR3 sequences were aligned to IMGT reference sequences to assign V, D and J gene segments. For a sequence to be retained, a match of at least six nucleotides to both a V gene segment and a J gene segment was required. Rearrangements were called productive when the CDR3 lacked stop codons and stayed in frame with V and J; all others were non-productive. CDR3 was defined by IMGT convention, running from the second conserved V-encoded cysteine to the conserved J-encoded phenylalanine. The earlier analysis of about 570 of the donors excluded any sequence lacking an unambiguous match to a single V gene segment. In an earlier analysis of some 590 of the donors, V segments were called functional above 56.7% productive rearrangements and were called segregating when the between-donor standard deviation exceeded 5%. A statistical classification framework was built to diagnose cytomegalovirus status from the catalog of TCR beta chain sequences. V and J gene assignment, in a later analysis, came from comparing TCR nucleotide sequences with IMGT/GENE-DB human TR gene sequences. Using the TCRdist pipeline, a later analysis assigned CDR3 sequences along with most-parsimonious VDJ recombination scenarios. A later analysis defined each TCR beta chain by its CDR3 amino acid sequence plus V-gene family, and excluded reads lacking a unique V-gene family. In a later analysis, fewer than 650 highly shared, low-generation-probability nucleotide sequences were removed to address suspected cross-contamination and a sequencing artifact. In a later analysis, a clonal expansion index for each public chain was calculated from normalized within-repertoire ranks of inferred template counts. A later analysis computed generation probabilities with a VDJ recombination model fitted to out-of-frame rearrangements, and checked the results against IGoR. Hypergeometric tests were used in a later analysis to score TCR-TCR, TCR-HLA and TCR-CMV co-occurrence, with a repertoire-size bias correction applied to the TCR pairs. False discovery rates were estimated in a later analysis by permuting HLA or CMV assignments 20 times. In a later analysis, co-occurring TCRs were grouped with DBSCAN, and TCRdist sequence similarity was added when clustering was performed within HLA-allele-positive subsets. Co-occurrence clustering excluded repertoires with fewer than 30,000 or more than 120,000 public chains, plus five with anomalous nucleotide sharing. Drawn from immuneACCESS, this table holds only the in-frame rearrangements with V and J called that TCRdb kept. Clones are partly lost; checked studies trace under half to an unresolved V gene and leave the rest unexplained. That table supplies the V and J calls and clone size; D and trimming were determined from the DNA. The sample has 120,000 or so clones on record, 78% of them singletons. The ten biggest clones cover approximately 11% of the sample.

Paper-wide results and their limitations: Most CMV-associated TCR beta chains appeared to be HLA-restricted in a later analysis, and the HLA associations seemed to be driven largely by CMV exposure. Presence/absence analyses assumed roughly uniform sequencing depth across donors, an assumption that may not hold. A later genetic analysis reported fewer N-insertions in productive TCRs among donors in an Asian-associated ancestry cluster than the roughly 720-donor mean. The only immune exposure information available for the cohort was CMV serostatus. Specific HLA alleles were associated with around 18,000 TCR beta sequences at a false discovery rate of 0.05 in a later analysis. In an earlier analysis of some 640 of the donors, most TCR beta V segments were observed in productive rearrangements about 87% or about 30% of the time, broadly matching IMGT annotations. According to a later analysis, TCR association rates differed among HLA loci, with DRB1 alleles showing the most associated TCRs and HLA-C alleles showing the fewest. Strong co-occurrence of HLA alleles, especially DR and DQ, made assigning TCR associations to individual alleles difficult. Linkage disequilibrium might explain the correlated functional status among segregating V segments, but an unknown experimental factor could not be ruled out. A later genetic analysis associated a missense DCLRE1C variant with V-gene and J-gene trimming of TCR beta chains, and an independent cohort replicated the association. Some IMGT-functional V segments, including TRBV6-2 and TRBV6-3, could not be told apart with the 87-base-pair reads, so those segments were excluded. The sequencing pipeline was judged likely to have produced a cluster of highly shared sequence variants as a technical artifact. In a later analysis, HLA-associated TCR beta chains showed more clonal expansion and lower generation probabilities than non-associated chains that were equally common. It was suggested by the authors that the approach could potentially be generalized to other disease states and immunological phenotypes. A later analysis reported that several top co-occurrence clusters appeared linked to parvovirus B19, influenza, CMV and Epstein-Barr virus. This cohort had only TCR beta chains sequenced, and the lack of alpha or paired-chain data limited which features could be detected. A few of the identified cytomegalovirus-associated TCR beta chains were confirmed in vitro to be specific for cytomegalovirus antigens. About 15 rarely observed V segments, including chromosome 9 orphons, were excluded from the earlier analysis of about 500 of the donors because counts were too low. While some public TCRs were present in many individuals, most TCR sequences turned up only very rarely across donors. A further reported finding was that TCR beta sequences accurately predicted the HLA-A and HLA-B alleles for most subjects in the first cohort. Because HLA typing was unavailable for some donors at each locus, only the typed subset was used in association tests. The classifier was reported to diagnose cytomegalovirus status with high specificity and sensitivity in both the original cohort and the validation cohort. The study gave a list of over 150 TCR beta chains associated with cytomegalovirus.

On this clone itself: Its antigen remains unidentified. Per-nucleotide qualities are absent, and no much larger clonotype sits a single base away.

From the cysteine up to the phenylalanine, the CDR3 has a length of 14 residues. The DNA shown is the 42-base CDR3, in frame from base 1. CDR1 and CDR2 are read off the germline V gene as SGHAT and FQNNGV. At the junction V is shortened by 5 bases and J by 6 bases, with 16 bases in between. The cohort was made up of approximately 670 healthy bone marrow donors. Cohort members were all nominally healthy when sampled, although unrecorded immune exposures were likely present. The donor was CMV seropositive and belonged to the group of about 290 seropositive cohort members. A peripheral blood sample was provided by each donor, and peripheral blood mononuclear cells were used for TCR beta sequencing. Genomic DNA was extracted from the blood cell samples with the Qiagen DNeasy Blood Extraction Kit.

Input material: PBMCs. The receptor chain draws on TRBV11-2 and TRBJ1-2, with TRBD1 tentatively as D gene (5 bases match). The sequence came from a young man in good health and CMV-seropositive. The bases read TGTGCCAGCAGCCACTCCGGGGGAATCGATGGCTACACCTTC. Its amino acids are CASSHSGGIDGYTF.